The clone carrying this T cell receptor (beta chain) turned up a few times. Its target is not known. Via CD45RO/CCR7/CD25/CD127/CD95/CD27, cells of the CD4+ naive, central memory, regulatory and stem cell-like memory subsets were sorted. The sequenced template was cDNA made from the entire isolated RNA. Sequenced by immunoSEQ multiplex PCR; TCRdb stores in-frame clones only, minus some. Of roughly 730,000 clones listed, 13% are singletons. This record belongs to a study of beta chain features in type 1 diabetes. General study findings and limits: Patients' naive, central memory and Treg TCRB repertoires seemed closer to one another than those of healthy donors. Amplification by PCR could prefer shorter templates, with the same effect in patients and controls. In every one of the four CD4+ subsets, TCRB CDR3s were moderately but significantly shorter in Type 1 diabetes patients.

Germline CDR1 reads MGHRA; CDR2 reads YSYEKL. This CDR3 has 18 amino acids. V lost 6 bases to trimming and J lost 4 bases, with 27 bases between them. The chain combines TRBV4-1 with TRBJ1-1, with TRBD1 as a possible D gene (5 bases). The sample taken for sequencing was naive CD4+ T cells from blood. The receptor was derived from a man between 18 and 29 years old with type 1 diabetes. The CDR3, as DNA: TGCGCCAGCAGTCGTATCCCTCCCGGGGCAGATGGTGGCACTGAAGCTTTCTTT. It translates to CASSRIPPGADGGTEAFF.